Shown below are 21 T cell receptor beta chains from a single sample sequenced in a study of blood T cell repertoires in COVID-19. The assay was immunoSEQ multiplex PCR, and TCRdb's table has in-frame clones only and misses some. The data contain more than 200,000 clones, roughly 88% of them singletons. The sequenced material came from PBMCs or T cells enriched from blood (not recorded which). These TCRs come from a woman younger than 45 who had been exposed to COVID-19.

The chain carries TRBV28 and TRBJ2-7, with TRBD2 as a possible D gene (6 bases). This CDR3 region has 14 residues. Germline values: CDR1 MDHEN, CDR2 SYDVKM. V was clipped by 5 bases and J by 3 bases, with 14 bases between them. The CDR3 bases are TGTGCCAGCAGTCCCCGGACGGGGGACTACGAGCAGTACTTC. It codes for CASSPRTGDYEQYF.

CDR3 protein: CASSWGQPNTEAFF. In nucleotides, the CDR3 is TGTGCCAGCAGTTGGGGACAGCCAAACACTGAAGCTTTCTTT. V gene TRBV27 combines with J gene TRBJ1-1; 7 bases map to TRBD1. The CDR3 has 14 residues. After removal of 4 bases from V and 2 bases from J, the junction contained 4 bases not matched to a gene. Germline-derived CDR1 and CDR2 are MNHEY and SMNVEV (reference sequence).

This clone was seen just once. V and J are TRBV6-5 and TRBJ1-6; D might be TRBD1 (5 bases). With 0 bases removed from V and 10 bases from J, the gap between germline ends came to 13 bases. Germline V gene data show CDR1 as MNHEY and CDR2 as SVGAGI. The length of the CDR3 is 15 residues. The CDR3 here is CASSYSGGWVSPLHF. CDR3 nucleotide sequence: TGTGCCAGCAGTTACTCGGGGGGATGGGTCTCACCCCTCCACTTT.

The V gene is TRBV25-1, the J gene TRBJ2-1; no firm D call. The CDR3 consists of 14 residues. Trimming removed 2 bases from V and 7 bases from J, with 12 bases in between. The germline V gene encodes CDR1 MGHDK and CDR2 SYGVNS. The CDR3 region is CASSERTLRNEQFF. CDR3 in DNA: TGTGCCAGCAGTGAAAGAACTCTGAGGAATGAGCAGTTCTTC.

The table lists this clone with a count of one. Here the CDR3 DNA reads TGTGCCAGCAGCACCCACAGAGGACAGGGGGGCCAAGAGACCCAGTACTTC. Translating gives CASSTHRGQGGQETQYF. This chain joins TRBV7-9 and TRBJ2-5; 10 bases are a match to TRBD1. Losses at the gene ends were 5 bases for V and 1 base for J; bases not matched to a gene: 10. This CDR3 region has 17 residues. Per the germline V gene, CDR1 is SEHNR and CDR2 is FQNEAQ (reference sequence).

The chain employs TRBV4-2 and TRBJ1-3; no definite D call. CDR1 and CDR2 from the germline V gene are LGHNA and YNFKEQ. The CDR3 has 15 residues. V was clipped by 1 base and J by 2 bases, with 9 bases between them. CDR3 nucleotide sequence: TGTGCCAGCAGCCAAGGTGGGAGGGCTGGAAACACCATATATTTT. This sequence encodes CASSQGGRAGNTIYF.

This clone was found once. The rearrangement links TRBV5-4 to TRBJ2-2; 7 bases line up with TRBD1. The CDR3 totals 16 residues. Looked up from germline, CDR1 is SGHNT and CDR2 is YYREEE (reference sequence). Germline trimming cut 0 bases from V and 1 base from J; bases unmatched to any gene: 3. The CDR3 loop reads CASSLGQGLNTGELFF. CDR3 nucleotides: TGTGCCAGCAGCTTGGGACAGGGTCTGAACACCGGGGAGCTGTTTTTT.

This chain connects TRBV6-5 to TRBJ1-3; 8 nucleotides align to TRBD1. V lost 11 bases to trimming and J lost 2 bases; unmatched junction nucleotides: 5. There are 13 residues in the CDR3. Germline values: CDR1 MNHEY, CDR2 SVGAGI. The CDR3 DNA follows: TGTGCCGCGGGGACAGGAACTGGAAACACCATATATTTT. It codes for CAAGTGTGNTIYF.

The chain employs TRBV4-1 and TRBJ2-7; TRBD2 aligns across 13 bases. V shed 1 base and J 6 bases; nucleotides not matched to a gene: 3. This CDR3 is 15 amino acids long. Germline V gene data show CDR1 as MGHRA and CDR2 as YSYEKL. The CDR3 loop reads CASSQVGTSGIEQYF. The CDR3 DNA follows: TGCGCCAGCAGCCAAGTTGGGACTAGCGGGATCGAGCAGTACTTC.

The CDR3 loop reads CASSMTRTSGSYNEQFF. The CDR3 DNA sequence: TGTGCCAGCAGCATGACTAGAACTAGCGGGAGTTACAATGAGCAGTTCTTC. The chain has TRBV21-1 and TRBJ2-1; the table's TRBD2 call for D was not verified on the DNA. TRBV21-1 constitutes a pseudogene. The CDR3 length is 17 residues.

This clone was seen a single time. The V gene is TRBV4-1, the J gene TRBJ1-6, with 9 bases fitting TRBD1. The germline V gene has CDR1 MGHRA and CDR2 YSYEKL. Trimming took 0 bases from V and 6 from J; bases not matched to a gene: 9. The CDR3 runs to 18 residues. The CDR3 nucleotides are TGCGCCAGCAGCCAAGATCGGGGACAGGGAACTCTTAATTCACCCCTCCACTTT. Protein product: CASSQDRGQGTLNSPLHF.

The genes are TRBV19 and TRBJ2-3; D ambiguous. V lost 3 bases, J lost 2 bases, and 9 bases lay in between. The CDR3 loop spans 14 amino acids. Per the germline V gene, CDR1 is LNHDA and CDR2 is SQIVND (reference sequence). The CDR3 here is CASSISASTDTQYF. Here the CDR3 DNA reads TGTGCCAGTAGTATCTCAGCGTCCACAGATACGCAGTATTTT.

The chain combines TRBV5-4 with TRBJ1-1; 7 bases are a match to TRBD1. Trimming took 0 bases from V and 1 from J; bases not matched to a gene: 9. The CDR3 extends over 17 amino acids. In germline, CDR1 is SGHNT, CDR2 YYREEE (reference sequence). Written as DNA, the CDR3 is TGTGCCAGCAGCTTGGGTAACAGGGGCGCAGAGAACACTGAAGCTTTCTTT. It codes for CASSLGNRGAENTEAFF.

This CDR3 is CASSWDRAVYQPQHF. As DNA, the CDR3 is TGTGCCAGCAGTTGGGACAGGGCTGTGTATCAGCCCCAGCATTTT. V and J are TRBV6-2 or TRBV6-3 and TRBJ1-5; 9 nucleotides match TRBD1. The CDR3 contains 15 residues. With V trimmed by 4 bases and J by 5 bases, 6 bases remained unmatched. CDR1 and CDR2 from the germline V gene are MNHEY and SVGEGT.

CDR3 coding DNA: TGCGCCAGCAGCTTGGGGGGACATTCCTACGAGCAGTACTTC. It specifies CASSLGGHSYEQYF. The chain uses TRBV5-1 and TRBJ2-7, with a tentative D call TRBD1 (6 bases). The CDR3 covers 14 residues. From germline, CDR1 is SGHRS and CDR2 YFSETQ. Trimming took 0 bases from V and 1 from J, leaving 8 bases between them.

This chain links TRBV19 with TRBJ2-3, with a tentative D call TRBD2 (6 bases). CDR1 is LNHDA and CDR2 is SQIVND in the germline V gene (reference sequence). The CDR3 consists of 16 residues. Trimming removed 10 bases from V and 6 bases from J, with 26 bases in between. As DNA, the CDR3 is TGTGCCACCTCCGGGTGGGAGGAGTGGGCTGGGGATACGCAGTATTTT. Its protein is CATSGWEEWAGDTQYF.

V usage is TRBV2 and J usage is TRBJ1-2; D is unresolved. V lost 6 bases, J lost 5 bases, and 10 bases lay in between. CDR3 size: 12 residues. CDR1 is SNHLY and CDR2 is FYNNEI in the germline V gene. Here the CDR3 DNA reads TGTGCCAGCAGACCAACCACATATGGCTACACCTTC. Protein product: CASRPTTYGYTF.

The chain is built from TRBV7-2 and TRBJ1-2; D is perhaps TRBD1 (5 bases). From germline, CDR1 is SGHTA and CDR2 FQGNSA. The V end lost 7 bases, the J end lost 2 bases, and 14 bases lay between the germline ends. The CDR3 runs 14 residues. In DNA, the CDR3 is TGTGCCAGCACCCCCGGGACTACGAACTATGGCTACACCTTC. It specifies CASTPGTTNYGYTF.

This chain uses TRBV29-1 with TRBJ1-2, with 7 bases aligning to TRBD1. CDR1 and CDR2 from the germline V gene are SQVTM and ANQGSEA. The CDR3 sequence is 13 residues long. V shed 7 bases, J shed 8 bases, and the junction held 13 bases outside the gene matches. CDR3 DNA: TGCAGCGCAAGAACAGGGGAGAAGCACGGCTACACCTTC. Residues: CSARTGEKHGYTF.

This rearrangement joins TRBV15 to TRBJ2-1; 8 bases align to TRBD2. This CDR3 contains 16 residues. Losses at the gene ends were 0 bases for V and 2 bases for J; bases not matched to a gene: 3. Per the germline V gene, CDR1 is LNHNV and CDR2 is YYDKDF (reference sequence). The CDR3 region is CATSREAGGPYNEQFF. As DNA, the CDR3 is TGTGCCACCAGCAGAGAGGCGGGAGGACCCTACAATGAGCAGTTCTTC.

The chain links TRBV7-9 to TRBJ2-7; 12 bases fit TRBD2. The CDR3 totals 18 residues. J lost 7 bases, V lost 1 base, and 14 bases had no gene match. From germline, CDR1 is SEHNR and CDR2 FQNEAQ (reference sequence). The CDR3 reads CASSLGTSGTPGSREQYF. For the CDR3, the DNA is TGTGCCAGCAGCTTAGGGACTAGCGGGACCCCCGGCTCTAGGGAGCAGTACTTC.